The clone carrying this TCR beta chain is a singleton in its sample. Its target is unknown. Per-sample yields of isolated PBMCs were at least 6 million. The data belong to a study of blood T cells in healthy people across ages. Study at large: Through template switching, about one barcoded beta molecule was captured per two T cells, as measured in model experiments.

Study outcomes and limitations: Estimates based on one million T cells were treated as lower bounds.

A J-beta primer mix and a sample-barcoded 5' primer were used in a second PCR of roughly 7 to 12 cycles. Every sample gave at least 3 million paired-end reads containing CDR3. Each CDR3 protein gets one entry after TCRdb re-called the 5' RACE reads with MiXCR. Here the sample spans 660,000 or so distinct CDR3 sequences, roughly 53% being singletons. The germline gives CDR1 DFQATT, CDR2 SNEGSKA (reference sequence). Trimming stripped 2 bases from V and 2 bases from J, with 13 bases between. The CDR3 totals 14 residues. The sequence came from a man between 60 and 75 years old in good health. The sequenced material came from blood. The chain carries TRBV20-1 and TRBJ2-7; D assignment may be TRBD1 or TRBD2 (5 bases each). The CDR3 loop is CSARLSGRTYEQYF. Here the CDR3 DNA reads TGCAGTGCTAGACTTTCGGGACGCACCTACGAGCAGTACTTC.